Each of the 13 T cell receptor beta chains below was sequenced from the same sample in a study of human T cells and chemical hapten exposure. TCRdb analysed the RACE reads with MiXCR anew, one entry per CDR3 protein. The data contain approximately 41,000 distinct CDR3 sequences, around 9.5% of them seen just once; the ten biggest clones take up roughly 25%. Documented time point: patch test 3, about 24 weeks after DPC sensitization. Treatment: therapeutic diphenylcyclopropenone sensitization with weekly scalp DPC. The authors' total RNA extraction used unfractionated whole blood. The sample consisted of whole blood, taken in connection with sensitization to the hapten diphenylcyclopropenone (DPC). The receptors were sampled from a man aged 50 or older with alopecia areata. Some clones in this sample may be carry-over from other donors' samples.

Ten or more counts support this clonotype. The V gene is TRBV7-2, the J gene TRBJ2-3; 10 nucleotides agree with TRBD2. Germline-derived CDR1 and CDR2 are SGHTA and FQGNSA. The ends lost 3 bases at V and 0 bases at J; junction bases unmatched: 3. The CDR3 loop spans 16 amino acids. The CDR3 loop is CASSFGAGGSTDTQYF. The CDR3 DNA sequence: TGTGCCAGCAGCTTCGGAGCGGGAGGGAGCACAGATACGCAGTATTTT.

Many counts were recorded for this clonotype. An end of the junction does not agree with germline; a read error may underlie this. V and J are TRBV7-7 and TRBJ2-7; TRBD2 agrees at 8 bases. Germline-derived CDR1 and CDR2 are SSHAT and FNYEAQ (reference sequence). This CDR3 has 13 residues. The CDR3 DNA reads as TGTGCTAGCAGCTATGGCGGGGGGTACGAGCAGTACTTC. Amino acids: CASSYGGGYEQYF.

Concerning this clonotype: An end of the junction does not agree with germline; a read error may underlie this. The J gene is TRBJ2-1, the V gene TRBV5-6; unclear D gene. Germline CDR1 is SGHDT and CDR2 is YYEEEE. The CDR3 sequence is 13 residues long. DNA of the CDR3: TGTGTCAGCAGCTCGGAGAGATACAATGAGCAGTTCTTC. As protein: CVSSSERYNEQFF.

This clonotype was counted only a few times. The chain is built from TRBV30 and TRBJ1-1; TRBD1 might be the D (5 bases). The CDR3 is 14 residues long. CDR1 and CDR2 from the germline V gene are GTSNPN and SVGIG (reference sequence). V lost 2 bases and J lost 1, with 11 bases in between. The CDR3 nucleotides read TGTGCCTGGAGTCGAAGGACAACGAACACTGAAGCTTTCTTT. This codes for CAWSRRTTNTEAFF.

Ten or more counts support this clonotype. The chain combines TRBV29-1 with TRBJ1-2; D unresolved. Trimming pared 1 base from V and 8 bases from J, leaving 17 bases between. Germline CDR1 is SQVTM and CDR2 is ANQGSEA. There are 14 residues in the CDR3. In nucleotides, the CDR3 is TGCAGCGTTGAAGGAATTTACAGCATCGGCGGCTACACCTTC. Amino acid sequence: CSVEGIYSIGGYTF.

The V call is TRBV9, the J call TRBJ2-1; TRBD2 aligns across 10 bases. The CDR3 is made up of 14 amino acids. The germline gives CDR1 SGDLS, CDR2 YYNGEE. The V gene end was trimmed by 4 bases and the J gene end by 7 bases; junction bases not matched to a gene: 5. The CDR3 nucleotides read TGTGCCAGCAGCTCGGGACTAGCGCGGAATGAGCAGTTCTTC. Translating gives CASSSGLARNEQFF.

The genes are TRBV29-1 and TRBJ2-3; no definite D call. Germline lookup yields CDR1 SQVTM and CDR2 ANQGSEA. This CDR3 is built from 11 residues. V dropped 7 bases and J dropped 6 bases, with 11 bases sitting between them. In DNA, the CDR3 is TGCAGCGGGTCGTCCGCGGATACGCAGTATTTT. It translates to CSGSSADTQYF.

Many counts were recorded for this clonotype. V gene TRBV12-3 or TRBV12-4 combines with J gene TRBJ2-5; 11 bases map to TRBD1. Losses at the gene ends were 2 bases for V and 4 bases for J; bases not matched to a gene: 6. The CDR3 is made up of 16 amino acids. For the CDR3, the DNA is TGTGCCAGCAGTTTAATCGGACAGGGGGCGCGAGAGACCCAGTACTTC. Translation gives CASSLIGQGARETQYF.

This clonotype has ten or more counts. This chain uses TRBV11-2 with TRBJ2-5; 8 bases are a match to TRBD1. This CDR3 region has 14 residues. The germline gives CDR1 SGHAT, CDR2 FQNNGV. The V gene end was trimmed by 2 bases and the J gene end by 4 bases; junction bases not matched to a gene: 3. The CDR3 sequence is CASSLSGGRETQYF. The CDR3 DNA sequence: TGTGCCAGCAGCTTATCAGGGGGCAGAGAGACCCAGTACTTC.

This clonotype occurred many times. The J gene is TRBJ2-3, the V gene TRBV7-2; no definite D call. V was shortened by 5 bases and J by 6 bases, with 12 bases between the two germline ends. The CDR3 sequence is 13 residues long. Germline CDR1 SGHTA, CDR2 FQGNSA. The DNA of the CDR3 is TGTGCCAGCAGCGCCCGACTCCTCGATACGCAGTATTTT. Amino acids: CASSARLLDTQYF.

In this sample, this clonotype turned up many times. The chain links TRBV27 to TRBJ2-7, with D unclear. The CDR3 totals 12 residues. V was pared by 2 bases and J by 4 bases, with 6 bases between. Germline V gene lookup returns CDR1 MNHEY and CDR2 SMNVEV (reference sequence). CDR3 sequence reads: CASSLKGYEQYF. CDR3 DNA: TGTGCCAGCAGTTTAAAGGGATACGAGCAGTACTTC.

This clonotype has a count of ten or more. The CDR3 DNA sequence: TGTGCCAGCAGCCAGAGGGACAGGGGATTCTACAATGAGCAGTTCTTC. Amino acid sequence: CASSQRDRGFYNEQFF. The V and J genes are TRBV4-2 and TRBJ2-1; 10 nucleotides match TRBD1. After removal of 3 bases from V and 3 bases from J, the junction contained 5 bases not matched to a gene. This CDR3 has 16 amino acids. Per germline, CDR1 LGHNA and CDR2 YNFKEQ.

This clonotype showed up many times. The chain recombines TRBV4-1 with TRBJ2-2; TRBD1 matches 7 bases. V shed 5 bases, J shed 1 base, and the junction held 7 bases outside the gene matches. CDR3 length: 16 residues. The germline V gene encodes CDR1 MGHRA and CDR2 YSYEKL. The CDR3 DNA sequence: TGCGCCAGCAGCAAGCAAACAGGGGTGAACACCGGGGAGCTGTTTTTT. This gives the protein CASSKQTGVNTGELFF.